What follows are 17 T cell receptor beta chains derived from one specimen sequenced in a study of OX40 agonist ivuxolimab in advanced cancers. Sequencing used immunoSEQ multiplex PCR; TCRdb keeps in-frame clones, though not all of them. The table includes around 72,000 clones, 89% detected once. The sequencing here drew on CD4+ or CD8+ T cells sorted from blood, taken in a trial of the OX40 agonist ivuxolimab. All receptors derive from an adult with an advanced solid tumor such as melanoma, head and neck, liver or kidney cancer.

This clone was detected only once. The gene calls are TRBV10-3 and TRBJ2-1, with D hard to call. Trimming pared 5 bases from V and 1 base from J, leaving 9 bases between. Per the germline V gene, CDR1 is ENHRY and CDR2 is SYGVKD. The CDR3 is made up of 14 amino acids. The CDR3 region is CAISSQVSYNEQFF. CDR3 coding DNA: TGTGCCATCAGTAGTCAGGTGTCCTACAATGAGCAGTTCTTC.

This rearrangement joins TRBV19 to TRBJ2-5; a weak D match, TRBD2 (5 bases). V gave up 5 bases and J gave up 2 bases, with 12 bases separating them. The CDR3 is 14 residues long. CDR1 is LNHDA and CDR2 is SQIVND in the germline V gene (reference sequence). Here the CDR3 DNA reads TGTGCCAGTAGTTCCGGACTGTTACAAGAGACCCAGTACTTC. Protein product: CASSSGLLQETQYF.

J is TRBJ2-7 and V is TRBV28, with D tentatively TRBD2 (8 bases). The CDR3 runs 15 residues. The germline V gene has CDR1 MDHEN and CDR2 SYDVKM. The germline V and J ends were trimmed by 6 bases and 1 base, with 16 bases remaining between them. The CDR3 bases are TGTGCCAGCAGCCGGGGGGGGACAGAGTCCTACGAGCAGTACTTC. Translated, it gives CASSRGGTESYEQYF. Full variable domain (remainder filled in from reference TRBV28 and TRBJ2-7): DVKVTQSSRYLVKRTGEKVFLECVQDMDHENMFWYRQDPGLGLRLIYFSYDVKMKEKGDIPEGYSVSREKKERFSLILESASTNQTSMYLCASSRGGTESYEQYFGPGTRLTVT.

The chain uses TRBV5-1 and TRBJ2-3, with TRBD2 matching 9 bases. This CDR3 has 14 residues. CDR1 SGHRS and CDR2 YFSETQ come from the germline V gene. After removal of 5 bases from V and 4 bases from J, the junction contained 5 bases not matched to a gene. In nucleotides, the CDR3 is TGCGCCAGCAGTTCCGGGACTAGCCCAGATACGCAGTATTTT. Translating gives CASSSGTSPDTQYF.

The chain carries TRBV11-1 and TRBJ1-1; 7 bases are a match to TRBD1. CDR3 length: 13 amino acids. J gave up 7 bases and V 5 bases, and 7 bases lay outside the gene matches. The germline gives CDR1 SGHAT, CDR2 FQDESV (reference sequence). CDR3 residues: CASSQYRGVEAFF. The CDR3 DNA is TGTGCCAGCAGCCAATACAGGGGCGTTGAAGCTTTCTTT.

V and J are TRBV11-2 and TRBJ2-3; D gene ambiguous. Germline values: CDR1 SGHAT, CDR2 FQNNGV. The CDR3 extends over 13 amino acids. V lost 5 bases, J lost 5 bases, and 11 bases lay in between. CDR3 region: CASSPHPGDTQYF. CDR3 DNA sequence: TGTGCCAGCAGCCCCCATCCGGGAGATACGCAGTATTTT.

The chain uses TRBV6-6 and TRBJ2-1, with TRBD2 as a possible D gene (6 bases). CDR3 length: 13 residues. V gave up 3 bases and J gave up 9 bases, with 12 bases separating them. Per germline, CDR1 MNHNY and CDR2 SVGAGI (reference sequence). The CDR3 coding sequence is TGTGCCAGCAGTTATGGAGGGTTAGGTGAGCAGTTCTTC. Translated, it gives CASSYGGLGEQFF.

This rearrangement joins TRBV13 to TRBJ1-2, with TRBD1 matching over 8 bases. The CDR3 sequence is 18 residues long. Germline CDR1 reads PRHDT; CDR2 reads FYEKMQ (reference sequence). Unmatched junction bases numbered 15, after V lost 3 bases and J lost 3 bases. In DNA form, the CDR3 reads TGTGCCAGCAGCTTCCCTTACGAACCGGGACAGGAGGACTATGGCTACACCTTC. Translating gives CASSFPYEPGQEDYGYTF.

The chain recombines TRBV18 with TRBJ2-7, with D possibly being TRBD1 (6 bases). V lost 9 bases and J 2 bases, leaving 14 bases between the germline ends. CDR1 KGHSH and CDR2 LQKENI come from the germline V gene. CDR3 length: 13 residues. CDR3 residues: CASRPGVPYEQYF. The DNA of the CDR3 is TGTGCCAGTCGGCCAGGGGTTCCCTACGAGCAGTACTTC.

The V gene is TRBV28, the J gene TRBJ2-5; TRBD1 matches at 9 bases. The CDR3 sequence is 16 residues long. The J segment lost 2 bases and the V segment lost 5 bases, leaving 9 bases of the junction unmatched. Germline-derived CDR1 and CDR2 are MDHEN and SYDVKM. This CDR3 is CASSPRTGALQETQYF. CDR3 sequence (DNA): TGTGCCAGCAGTCCTCGGACAGGGGCTTTACAAGAGACCCAGTACTTC.

CDR3 loop: CASSSNRHIYEQYF. Here the CDR3 DNA reads TGTGCCAGCAGTTCAAACAGACATATTTACGAGCAGTACTTC. The rearrangement links TRBV6-5 to TRBJ2-7, with D uncertain. The V end lost 4 bases, the J end lost 4 bases, and 14 bases lay between the germline ends. This CDR3 has 14 amino acids. Germline V CDR1 and CDR2: MNHEY, SVGAGI.

The rearrangement uses TRBV28 and TRBJ2-7; 7 nucleotides align to TRBD2. CDR1 is MDHEN and CDR2 is SYDVKM in the germline V gene. This CDR3 is built from 14 residues. The V segment lost 7 bases and the J segment 0 bases; nucleotides outside the gene matches: 6. The CDR3 protein is CASTSSGSSYEQYF. Here the CDR3 DNA reads TGTGCCAGCACCTCTAGCGGCAGCTCCTACGAGCAGTACTTC.

The V gene is TRBV6-7, the J gene TRBJ2-5; D is ambiguous. TRBV6-7 is flagged as an ORF with uncertain function. This CDR3 has 11 residues. The V and J ends lost 8 bases and 6 bases respectively, with 10 bases between them. CDR3 coding DNA: TGTGCCAGCCTCTGTCGGAAGACCCAGTACTTC. Translating it yields CASLCRKTQYF.

The chain uses TRBV5-1 and TRBJ2-3, with 8 bases fitting TRBD2. There are 14 residues in the CDR3. V trimming: 7 bases; J trimming: 0 bases; junction bases outside the gene matches: 4. Germline CDR1 is SGHRS and CDR2 is YFSETQ. The CDR3 DNA is TGCGCCAGCGTGCGCGGGGGGAGCACAGATACGCAGTATTTT. This encodes CASVRGGSTDTQYF.

This rearrangement joins TRBV28 to TRBJ1-5; TRBD1 is a possible D gene (6 bases). The ends were cut back, 5 bases at V and 7 bases at J, with 18 bases in the middle. Germline CDR1 reads MDHEN; CDR2 reads SYDVKM. This CDR3 comprises 15 residues. CDR3 bases: TGTGCCAGCAGTCTCGCAACGGGGGCGCGGCAGCCCCAGCATTTT. Translating it yields CASSLATGARQPQHF.

This chain joins TRBV19 and TRBJ2-1; 7 nucleotides match TRBD2. The CDR3 has 14 amino acids. After removal of 6 bases from V and 10 bases from J, the junction contained 12 bases not matched to a gene. CDR1 LNHDA and CDR2 SQIVND come from the germline V gene (reference sequence). This CDR3 reads CASRGPGLLGEQFF. CDR3 nucleotide sequence: TGTGCCAGTAGGGGCCCGGGACTACTGGGAGAGCAGTTCTTC. Combining the CDR3 with reference TRBV19 and TRBJ2-1 gives the whole variable domain DGGITQSPKYLFRKEGQNVTLSCEQNLNHDAMYWYRQDPGQGLRLIYYSQIVNDFQKGDIAEGYSVSREKKESFPLTVTSAQKNPTAFYLCASRGPGLLGEQFFGPGTRLTVL.

V usage is TRBV6-6 and J usage is TRBJ2-3, with TRBD2 as a possible D gene (5 bases). Germline V lookup: CDR1 MNHNY, CDR2 SVGAGI (reference sequence). This CDR3 is 16 amino acids long. V was shortened by 0 bases and J by 0 bases, with 10 bases between the two germline ends. The CDR3 DNA follows: TGTGCCAGCAGTTACTCGAACGGGGTTAGCACAGATACGCAGTATTTT. Amino acid sequence: CASSYSNGVSTDTQYF.